The following is a TCR beta chain sequence with its context. Its antigen remains unidentified. This CDR3 is built from 18 residues. In germline, CDR1 is MGHRA, CDR2 YSYEKL. The V gene end was trimmed by 0 bases and the J gene end by 7 bases; junction bases not matched to a gene: 13. Using immunoSEQ multiplex PCR, the repertoire was profiled, and TCRdb retains in-frame clones only, with some absent. Found here are about 48,000 clones, over 85% of them singletons; the top ten hold 40% to 55%. This specimen belongs to a study of OX40 agonist ivuxolimab in advanced cancers. Study details: People who had prior anti-PD-1, anti-PD-L1 or anti-CTLA-4 therapy could take part, and about 37% had some. Study-wide results and caveats: On average, CD8+ T cells showed a greater number of expanded clones than CD4+.

The TCR originated in an adult with an advanced solid tumor such as melanoma, head and neck, liver or kidney cancer. The genes are TRBV4-1 and TRBJ2-7, with TRBD2 identical over 12 bases. Here the sequenced sample was CD4+ or CD8+ T cells sorted from blood, taken in a trial of the OX40 agonist ivuxolimab. The CDR3 DNA reads as TGCGCCAGCAGCCAAGACCCCCTAGCGGGGGGGATAGCAAGGGAGCAGTACTTC. It yields the protein CASSQDPLAGGIAREQYF.